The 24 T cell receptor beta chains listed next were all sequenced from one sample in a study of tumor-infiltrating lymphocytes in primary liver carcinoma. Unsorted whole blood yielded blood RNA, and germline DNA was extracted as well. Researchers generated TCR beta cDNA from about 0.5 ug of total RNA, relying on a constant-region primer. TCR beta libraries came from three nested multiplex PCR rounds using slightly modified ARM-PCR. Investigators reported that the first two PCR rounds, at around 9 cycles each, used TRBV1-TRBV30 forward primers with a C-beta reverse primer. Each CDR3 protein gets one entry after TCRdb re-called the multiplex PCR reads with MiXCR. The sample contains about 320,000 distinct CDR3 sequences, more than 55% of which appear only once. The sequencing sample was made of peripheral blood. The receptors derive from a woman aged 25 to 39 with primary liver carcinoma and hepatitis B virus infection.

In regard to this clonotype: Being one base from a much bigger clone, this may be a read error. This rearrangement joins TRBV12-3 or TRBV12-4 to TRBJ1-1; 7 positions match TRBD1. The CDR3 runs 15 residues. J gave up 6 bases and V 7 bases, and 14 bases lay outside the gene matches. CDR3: CASNTTQGKSAEAFF. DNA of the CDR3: TGTGCCAGCAATACCACACAGGGGAAGAGTGCTGAAGCTTTCTTT.

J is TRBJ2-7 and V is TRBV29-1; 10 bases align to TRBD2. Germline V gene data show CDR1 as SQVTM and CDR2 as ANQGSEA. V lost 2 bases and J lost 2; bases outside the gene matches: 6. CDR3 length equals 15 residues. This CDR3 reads CSVEWLAGVPYEQYF. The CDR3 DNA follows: TGCAGCGTTGAATGGCTAGCGGGAGTACCCTACGAGCAGTACTTC.

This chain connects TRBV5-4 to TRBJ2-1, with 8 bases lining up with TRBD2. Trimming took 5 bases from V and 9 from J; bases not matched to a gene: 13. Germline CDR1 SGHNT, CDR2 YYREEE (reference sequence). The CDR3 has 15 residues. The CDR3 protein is CASRGSNGRAGEQFF. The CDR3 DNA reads TGTGCCAGCAGAGGGTCTAACGGGAGGGCTGGTGAGCAGTTCTTC.

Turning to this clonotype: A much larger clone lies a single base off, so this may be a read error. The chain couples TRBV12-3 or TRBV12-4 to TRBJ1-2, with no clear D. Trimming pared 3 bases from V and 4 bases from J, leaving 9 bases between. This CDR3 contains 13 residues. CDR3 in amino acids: CASSFDGFYGYTF. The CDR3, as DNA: TGTGCCAGCAGTTTCGACGGATTCTATGGCTACACCTTC.

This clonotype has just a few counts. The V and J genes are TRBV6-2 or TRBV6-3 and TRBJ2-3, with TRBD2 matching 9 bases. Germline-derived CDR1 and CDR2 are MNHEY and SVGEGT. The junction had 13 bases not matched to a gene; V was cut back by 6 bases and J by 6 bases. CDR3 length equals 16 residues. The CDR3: CASSRPWASGTDTQYF. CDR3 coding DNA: TGTGCCAGCAGCCGCCCTTGGGCTAGCGGGACGGATACGCAGTATTTT.

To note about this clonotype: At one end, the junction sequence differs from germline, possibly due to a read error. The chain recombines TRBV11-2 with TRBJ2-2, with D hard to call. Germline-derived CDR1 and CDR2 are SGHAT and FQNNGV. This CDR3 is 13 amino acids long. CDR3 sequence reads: CASSFLYTRELFF. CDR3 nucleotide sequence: TGTGCCAGCAGCTTCCTCTACACCAGGGAGCTGTTTTTT.

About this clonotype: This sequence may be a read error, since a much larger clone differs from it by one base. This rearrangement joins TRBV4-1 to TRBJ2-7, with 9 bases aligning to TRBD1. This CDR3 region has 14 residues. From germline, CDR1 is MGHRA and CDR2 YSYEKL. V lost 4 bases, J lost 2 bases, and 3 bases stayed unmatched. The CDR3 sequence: CASSPRTGAYEQYF. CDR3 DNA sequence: TGCGCCAGCAGCCCCAGGACAGGGGCCTACGAGCAGTACTTC.

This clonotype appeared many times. CDR3 DNA: TGTGCCAGCAGCTCAAAACTAGCGAAAGCCAAAAACATTCAGTACTTC. This codes for CASSSKLAKAKNIQYF. This chain links TRBV11-2 with TRBJ2-4; the match to TRBD2 covers 7 bases. J gave up 0 bases and V 4 bases, and 6 bases lay outside the gene matches. The length of the CDR3 is 16 residues. Germline V lookup: CDR1 SGHAT, CDR2 FQNNGV.

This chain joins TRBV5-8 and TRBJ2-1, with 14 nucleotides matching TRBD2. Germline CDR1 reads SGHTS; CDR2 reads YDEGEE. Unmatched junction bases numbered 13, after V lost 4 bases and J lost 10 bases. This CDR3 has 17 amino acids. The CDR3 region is CASSHSGTSGSFNEQFF. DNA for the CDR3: TGTGCCAGCAGCCATTCCGGGACTAGCGGGAGTTTTAACGAGCAGTTCTTC.

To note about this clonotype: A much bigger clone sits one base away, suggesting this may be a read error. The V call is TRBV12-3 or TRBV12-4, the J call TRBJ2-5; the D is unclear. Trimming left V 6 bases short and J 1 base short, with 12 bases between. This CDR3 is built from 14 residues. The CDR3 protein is CASSLRLSQETQYF. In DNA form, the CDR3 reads TGTGCCAGCAGCCTCAGACTGAGCCAAGAGACCCAGTACTTC.

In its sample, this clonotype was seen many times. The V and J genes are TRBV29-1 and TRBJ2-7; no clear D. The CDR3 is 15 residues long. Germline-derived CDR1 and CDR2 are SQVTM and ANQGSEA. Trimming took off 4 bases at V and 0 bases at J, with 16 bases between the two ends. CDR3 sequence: CSVVVRETSSYEQYF. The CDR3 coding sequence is TGCAGCGTTGTAGTACGAGAAACTTCCTCCTACGAGCAGTACTTC.

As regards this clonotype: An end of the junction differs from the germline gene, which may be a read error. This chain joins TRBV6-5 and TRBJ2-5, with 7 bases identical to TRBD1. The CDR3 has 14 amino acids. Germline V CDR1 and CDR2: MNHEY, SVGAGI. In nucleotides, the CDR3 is TGCGCCACAGCCAGGGACAGCCCAGGGGAGAGCCAGTACTTC. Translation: CATARDSPGESQYF.

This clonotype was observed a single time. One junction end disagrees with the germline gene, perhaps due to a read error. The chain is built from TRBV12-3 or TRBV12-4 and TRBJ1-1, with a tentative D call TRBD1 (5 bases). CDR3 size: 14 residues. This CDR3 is CANSLRGRDTEAFF. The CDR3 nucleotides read TGTGCCAACAGTTTAAGGGGCCGGGACACTGAAGCTTTCTTT.

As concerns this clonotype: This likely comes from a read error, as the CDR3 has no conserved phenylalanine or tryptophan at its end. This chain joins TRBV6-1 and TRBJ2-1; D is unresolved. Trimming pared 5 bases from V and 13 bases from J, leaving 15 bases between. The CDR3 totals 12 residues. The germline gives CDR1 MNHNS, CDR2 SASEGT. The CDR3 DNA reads TGTGCCAGCAGTCTGGATGCAAGTTCACAGTTCCTC. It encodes CASSLDASSQFL.

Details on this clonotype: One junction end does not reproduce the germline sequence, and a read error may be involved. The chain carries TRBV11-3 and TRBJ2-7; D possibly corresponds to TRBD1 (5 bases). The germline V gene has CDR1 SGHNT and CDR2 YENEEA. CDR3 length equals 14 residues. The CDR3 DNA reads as TGTCCCAGCAGCTTAGTCCAGGGCAACTACGAGCAGTACTTC. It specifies CPSSLVQGNYEQYF.

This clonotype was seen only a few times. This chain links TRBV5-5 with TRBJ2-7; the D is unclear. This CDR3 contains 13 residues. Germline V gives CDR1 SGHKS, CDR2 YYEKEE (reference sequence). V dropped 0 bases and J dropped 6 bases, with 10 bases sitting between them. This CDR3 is CASSLVSIGEQYF. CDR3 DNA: TGTGCCAGCAGCTTGGTCTCCATCGGCGAGCAGTACTTC.

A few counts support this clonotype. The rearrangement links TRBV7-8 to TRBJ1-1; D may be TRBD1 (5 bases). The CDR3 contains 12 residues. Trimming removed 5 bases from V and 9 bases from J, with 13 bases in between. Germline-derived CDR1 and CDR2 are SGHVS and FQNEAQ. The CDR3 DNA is TGTGCCAGCAGCCCACAAAGGGGCAAAGCTTTCTTT. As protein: CASSPQRGKAFF.

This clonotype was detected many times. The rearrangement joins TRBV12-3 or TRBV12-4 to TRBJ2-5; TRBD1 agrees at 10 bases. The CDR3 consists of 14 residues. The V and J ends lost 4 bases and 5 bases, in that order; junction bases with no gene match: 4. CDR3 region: CASSSSDRGETQYF. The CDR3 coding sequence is TGTGCCAGCAGTTCCTCGGACAGGGGGGAGACCCAGTACTTC.

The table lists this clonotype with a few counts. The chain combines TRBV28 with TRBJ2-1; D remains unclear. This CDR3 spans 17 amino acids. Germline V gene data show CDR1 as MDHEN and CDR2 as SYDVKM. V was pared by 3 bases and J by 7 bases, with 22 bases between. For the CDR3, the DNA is TGTGCCAGCAGTTTCCCGCGATCCCGAAGGTTAGGTAATGAGCAGTTCTTC. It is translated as CASSFPRSRRLGNEQFF.

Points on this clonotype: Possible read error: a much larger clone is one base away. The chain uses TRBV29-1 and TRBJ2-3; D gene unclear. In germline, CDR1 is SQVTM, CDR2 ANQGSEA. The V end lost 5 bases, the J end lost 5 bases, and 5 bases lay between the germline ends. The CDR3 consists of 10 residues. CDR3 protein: CSVIGDTQYF. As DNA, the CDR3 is TGCAGCGTTATAGGAGATACGCAGTATTTT.

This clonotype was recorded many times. This chain's CDR3 is CASSFRHPAHNEQFF. In DNA, the CDR3 is TGTGCCAGCAGTTTCCGACACCCAGCACACAATGAGCAGTTCTTC. The chain uses TRBV6-5 and TRBJ2-1; D gene unclear. The V gene lost 4 bases and the J gene lost 5 bases, with 15 bases spanning the gap. Germline values: CDR1 MNHEY, CDR2 SVGAGI. CDR3 length equals 15 residues.

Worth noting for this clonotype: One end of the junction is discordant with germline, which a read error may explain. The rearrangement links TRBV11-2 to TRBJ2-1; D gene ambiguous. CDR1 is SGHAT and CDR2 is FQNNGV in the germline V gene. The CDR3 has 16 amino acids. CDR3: CVSSRTTKNSYNEQFF. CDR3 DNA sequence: TGTGTCAGCAGCCGTACAACCAAAAACTCCTACAATGAGCAGTTCTTC.

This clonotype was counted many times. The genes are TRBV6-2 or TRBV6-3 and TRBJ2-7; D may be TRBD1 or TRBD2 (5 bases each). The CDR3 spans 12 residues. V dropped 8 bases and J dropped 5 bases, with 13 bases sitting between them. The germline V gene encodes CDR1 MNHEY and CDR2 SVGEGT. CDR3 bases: TGTGCCAGCCGGGACCCAGCAGACGAGCAGTACTTC. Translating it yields CASRDPADEQYF.

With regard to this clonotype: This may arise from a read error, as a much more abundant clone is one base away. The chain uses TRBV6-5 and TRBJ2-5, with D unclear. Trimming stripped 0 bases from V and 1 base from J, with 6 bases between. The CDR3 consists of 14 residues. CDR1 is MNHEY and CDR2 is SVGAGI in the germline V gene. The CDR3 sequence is CASSYSLCQETQYF. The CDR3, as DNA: TGTGCCAGCAGTTACTCTCTGTGCCAAGAGACCCAGTACTTC.